This T cell receptor beta chain derives from a study of blood T cell repertoires in COVID-19. For the study at large: Donors in the United States, Italy and Spain gave samples during acute or convalescent COVID-19. The analysed material was cDNA or gDNA that came from T cells, B-cell-depleted T cells, or PBMCs.

Original handling: Estimates of nucleated cell counts were drawn from the amplification of reference gene primers. Assay: immunoSEQ multiplex PCR; the TCRdb copy retains only in-frame clones and omits some. V, J and clone size are taken as reported in that table, and D and trimming were inferred from the DNA itself. The sample comprises approximately 240,000 clones, 83% of which are singletons, and roughly 5.5% rests with the top ten. Germline CDR1 GTSNPN, CDR2 SVGIG (reference sequence). The CDR3 is 15 residues long. V was clipped by 2 bases and J by 5 bases; unmatched bases: 7. This sequence originates from a human donor in a cohort sampled during active COVID-19. The sample consisted of peripheral blood. J is TRBJ2-1 and V is TRBV30, with TRBD2 matching over 9 bases. The CDR3 DNA follows: TGTGCCTGGAGTCCTTGGCGGGGGGGTAACAATGAGCAGTTCTTC. Translating gives CAWSPWRGGNNEQFF. Supplemented by reference TRBV30 and TRBJ2-1, the full variable domain reads SQTIHQWPATLVQPVGSPLSLECTVEGTSNPNLYWYRQAAGRGLQLLFYSVGIGQISSEVPQNLSASRPQDRQFILSSKKLLLSDSGFYLCAWSPWRGGNNEQFFGPGTRLTVL.